A single sample is the source of the 29 T cell receptor beta chains below, sequenced in a study of blood T cell repertoires in COVID-19. Repertoires were generated with immunoSEQ multiplex PCR, while TCRdb's copy carries only in-frame clones and drops some. The sample shows roughly 250,000 clones, approximately 85% of them seen only once. The source material was peripheral blood. The receptors stem from a woman in her seventies with acute or convalescent COVID-19.

The chain uses TRBV7-9 and TRBJ2-3, with D possibly matching TRBD1 (5 bases). CDR1 SEHNR and CDR2 FQNEAQ come from the germline V gene (reference sequence). The germline V and J ends were trimmed by 3 bases and 2 bases, with 12 bases remaining between them. This CDR3 spans 15 amino acids. The CDR3 region has the DNA TGTGCCAGCAGCTTGACAGAGCTACCCACAGATACGCAGTATTTT. Protein product: CASSLTELPTDTQYF.

This rearrangement joins TRBV7-2 to TRBJ2-3; 9 positions agree with TRBD2. The germline V gene encodes CDR1 SGHTA and CDR2 FQGNSA. CDR3 length: 19 residues. V lost 0 bases to trimming and J lost 0 bases; unmatched junction nucleotides: 10. The CDR3 nucleotides are TGTGCCAGCAGCTTAGCGAAGGTATCGCTAGCGGGGAGCACAGATACGCAGTATTTT. This encodes CASSLAKVSLAGSTDTQYF.

V is TRBV3-1 (or the pseudogene TRBV3-2) and J is TRBJ1-1; D is undetermined. Trimming cost V 4 bases and J 2 bases, with 11 bases left between them. There are 14 residues in the CDR3. Germline assignment: CDR1 LGHDT and CDR2 YNNKEL (reference sequence). The CDR3 nucleotides are TGTGCCAGCAGCCTCTTGGGCATTAACACTGAAGCTTTCTTT. This gives the protein CASSLLGINTEAFF.

CDR3 residues: CASSLDPMNTEAFF. CDR3 nucleotide sequence: TGTGCCAGCAGCTTGGACCCTATGAACACTGAAGCTTTCTTT. The V and J genes are TRBV5-6 and TRBJ1-1; D unclear. The CDR3 runs 14 residues. Germline CDR1 SGHDT, CDR2 YYEEEE. The V and J ends lost 0 bases and 0 bases respectively, with 6 bases between them. The whole variable domain, remainder taken from reference TRBV5-6 and TRBJ1-1, is DAGVTQSPTHLIKTRGQQVTLRCSPKSGHDTVSWYQQALGQGPQFIFQYYEEEERQRGNFPDRFSGHQFPNYSSELNVNALLLGDSALYLCASSLDPMNTEAFFGQGTRLTVV.

V and J are TRBV11-2 and TRBJ1-3, with D possibly TRBD1 on 6 matching bases. The CDR3 contains 14 residues. Germline loops: CDR1 SGHAT, CDR2 FQNNGV. V lost 5 bases to trimming and J lost 4 bases, with 12 bases between them. The CDR3 is CASSTQGQGNTIYF. Written as DNA, the CDR3 is TGTGCCAGCAGCACCCAAGGACAGGGAAACACCATATATTTT.

V gene TRBV2 combines with J gene TRBJ2-7; D might be TRBD1 (5 bases). Germline V lookup: CDR1 SNHLY, CDR2 FYNNEI. V lost 4 bases to trimming and J lost 3 bases, with 10 bases between them. CDR3 length: 13 residues. CDR3 in DNA: TGTGCCAGCAGTGCCATTGACAGCTACGAGCAGTACTTC. Translated: CASSAIDSYEQYF. Variable domain in full (rest from reference TRBV2 and TRBJ2-7): EPEVTQTPSHQVTQMGQEVILRCVPISNHLYFYWYRQILGQKVEFLVSFYNNEISEKSEIFDDQFSVERPDGSNFTLKIRSTKLEDSAMYFCASSAIDSYEQYFGPGTRLTVT.

J is TRBJ2-1 and V is TRBV6-5; 8 bases line up with TRBD2. This CDR3 contains 15 residues. Germline V CDR1 and CDR2: MNHEY, SVGAGI. Losses at the gene ends were 1 base for V and 3 bases for J; bases not matched to a gene: 2. The CDR3 spells CASSYFAGGYNEQFF. In DNA, the CDR3 is TGTGCCAGCAGTTACTTTGCGGGGGGCTACAATGAGCAGTTCTTC.

As to this clone: The sample carries other DNA sequences with the same CDR3. This CDR3 is CASSPRQGSYGYTF. The DNA for the CDR3 is TGTGCCAGCTCACCAAGGCAGGGGAGCTATGGCTACACCTTC. The chain couples TRBV18 to TRBJ1-2; perhaps TRBD1 as D (6 bases). Trimming shortened V by 2 bases and J by 4 bases, and 11 bases separated the two germline ends. Germline V CDR1 and CDR2: KGHSH, LQKENI. This CDR3 contains 14 residues.

The chain couples TRBV19 to TRBJ1-1; maybe TRBD1 (5 bases). V lost 4 bases and J lost 4, with 10 bases in between. Germline CDR1 reads LNHDA; CDR2 reads SQIVND (reference sequence). This CDR3 has 13 residues. The CDR3 reads CASSKQARTEAFF. DNA for the CDR3: TGTGCCAGTAGTAAACAGGCGCGCACTGAAGCTTTCTTT.

The genes are TRBV6-4 and TRBJ1-2; TRBD1 is a possible D gene (5 bases). Trimming shortened V by 8 bases and J by 3 bases, and 10 bases separated the two germline ends. Looked up from germline, CDR1 is MRHNA and CDR2 is SNTAGT. The CDR3 totals 12 residues. Here the CDR3 DNA reads TGTGCCAGCTTTACCAGGGACTATGGCTACACCTTC. Its protein is CASFTRDYGYTF.

The CDR3 DNA sequence: TGTGCCAGTAGTATGTATGAATGGGGACTAGCGGGGGGAGATACGCAGTATTTT. Translating it yields CASSMYEWGLAGGDTQYF. This chain links TRBV19 with TRBJ2-3, with 15 bases fitting TRBD2. V shed 3 bases and J 5 bases; nucleotides not matched to a gene: 9. CDR3 size: 18 residues. Germline V gene sequence: CDR1 LNHDA, CDR2 SQIVND (reference sequence).

This chain uses TRBV2 with TRBJ2-7; 10 nucleotides match TRBD2. Trimming removed 2 bases from V and 6 bases from J; junction bases left unmatched: 10. Per germline, CDR1 SNHLY and CDR2 FYNNEI. The CDR3 runs 16 residues. Written as DNA, the CDR3 is TGTGCCAGCAGTGAATCTGGGCAGCGGGGGGGATTCGAGCAGTACTTC. The encoded protein is CASSESGQRGGFEQYF.

The sample holds many counts of this clone. The rearrangement joins TRBV6-1 to TRBJ2-2, with TRBD1 identical over 7 bases. Per the germline V gene, CDR1 is MNHNS and CDR2 is SASEGT. This CDR3 is built from 16 residues. V gave up 1 base and J gave up 5 bases; unmatched junction bases: 7. In DNA, the CDR3 is TGTGCCAGCAGTGAAGGTAGACAGGGTTGGACCGGGGAGCTGTTTTTT. This encodes CASSEGRQGWTGELFF.

This sequence joins TRBV7-2 and TRBJ1-4; D unresolved. CDR3 length equals 15 residues. Deletions cut 3 bases from V and 0 bases from J, with 8 bases between. CDR1 is SGHTA, CDR2 FQGNSA, per germline. CDR3 protein: CASSLSTATNEKLFF. For the CDR3, the DNA is TGTGCCAGCAGCTTGAGCACAGCAACTAATGAAAAACTGTTTTTT.

The J gene is TRBJ2-1, the V gene TRBV7-2; TRBD2 agrees at 9 bases. After removal of 1 base from V and 7 bases from J, the junction contained 5 bases not matched to a gene. Germline-derived CDR1 and CDR2 are SGHTA and FQGNSA. CDR3 length equals 15 residues. CDR3 region: CASSLVASGENEQFF. CDR3 nucleotide sequence: TGTGCCAGCAGCTTAGTGGCTAGCGGGGAAAATGAGCAGTTCTTC.

The rearrangement joins TRBV6-5 to TRBJ2-2; 7 bases map to TRBD1. CDR3 size: 14 residues. The V and J ends lost 10 bases and 3 bases, in that order; junction bases with no gene match: 8. CDR1 and CDR2 from the germline V gene are MNHEY and SVGAGI. CDR3 in amino acids: CAIGRDRHTGELFF. The CDR3 coding sequence is TGTGCCATCGGCCGGGACAGACACACCGGGGAGCTGTTTTTT.

V and J are TRBV19 and TRBJ1-5; D is uncertain. V was pared by 7 bases and J by 2 bases, with 12 bases between. Germline V gene sequence: CDR1 LNHDA, CDR2 SQIVND (reference sequence). This CDR3 has 14 residues. The DNA for the CDR3 is TGTGCCAGTAACATCCACGGGGGCAATCAGCCCCAGCATTTT. It specifies CASNIHGGNQPQHF.

CDR3 in amino acids: CASSLLGVQPQHF. The CDR3, as DNA: TGTGCCAGCAGCCTATTGGGCGTGCAGCCCCAGCATTTT. V is TRBV7-9 and J is TRBJ1-5; no firm D call. The V end was cut by 5 bases, the J end by 7 bases, with 12 bases between. The CDR3 has 13 amino acids. Germline V gives CDR1 SEHNR, CDR2 FQNEAQ (reference sequence).

The chain combines TRBV5-1 with TRBJ2-3; no reliable D call. V was trimmed by 4 bases and J by 6 bases, leaving 18 bases between them. This CDR3 comprises 15 residues. Germline CDR1 SGHRS, CDR2 YFSETQ. The CDR3 protein is CASSIETAPVDTQYF. The DNA of the CDR3 is TGCGCCAGCAGCATTGAGACTGCCCCGGTTGATACGCAGTATTTT.

The chain employs TRBV9 and TRBJ2-3, with 10 bases fitting TRBD1. The CDR3 totals 16 residues. Germline V lookup: CDR1 SGDLS, CDR2 YYNGEE. The junction had 11 bases not matched to a gene; V was cut back by 4 bases and J by 6 bases. CDR3 protein: CASSLRGDRGSDTQYF. In DNA, the CDR3 is TGTGCCAGCAGCCTTAGGGGGGACAGGGGTTCCGATACGCAGTATTTT. The variable domain in full, completed from reference TRBV9 and TRBJ2-3, reads DSGVTQTPKHLITATGQRVTLRCSPRSGDLSVYWYQQSLDQGLQFLIQYYNGEERAKGNILERFSAQQFPDLHSELNLSSLELGDSALYFCASSLRGDRGSDTQYFGPGTRLTVL.

CDR3 in DNA: TGTGCCAGTAGTATTGGGACTAGCCCAAAGGTCGAGACCCAGTACTTC. It specifies CASSIGTSPKVETQYF. The chain has TRBV19 and TRBJ2-5, with TRBD2 identical over 9 bases. The CDR3 runs to 16 residues. V dropped 3 bases and J dropped 5; count of bases not matched to a gene: 10. Per the germline V gene, CDR1 is LNHDA and CDR2 is SQIVND (reference sequence).

The V and J genes are TRBV9 and TRBJ1-3; D remains ambiguous. Germline V CDR1 and CDR2: SGDLS, YYNGEE. The CDR3 contains 15 residues. Trimming shortened V by 0 bases and J by 0 bases, and 7 bases separated the two germline ends. CDR3 protein: CASSVGTFSGNTIYF. Here the CDR3 DNA reads TGTGCCAGCAGCGTAGGGACTTTCTCTGGAAACACCATATATTTT.

The CDR3 here is CAISESKGHLSYNSPLHF. The CDR3 DNA sequence: TGTGCCATCAGTGAGTCGAAGGGACACCTCTCCTATAATTCACCCCTCCACTTT. The chain uses TRBV10-3 and TRBJ1-6, with TRBD1 as a possible D gene (6 bases). V lost 0 bases, J lost 0 bases, and 12 bases lay in between. The germline V gene has CDR1 ENHRY and CDR2 SYGVKD. This CDR3 has 18 amino acids.

This clone came up once. At the DNA level, this CDR3 is encoded by other sequences in the same sample as well. This chain uses TRBV7-9 with TRBJ2-5; D perhaps matches TRBD2 (6 bases). Germline CDR1 SEHNR, CDR2 FQNEAQ (reference sequence). Between the trimmed V and J ends, which lost 1 base and 1 base, there was a span of 7 bases. This CDR3 has 14 amino acids. For the CDR3, the DNA is TGTGCCAGCAGCTTAGGGGGAGGCCAAGAGACCCAGTACTTC. Translating gives CASSLGGGQETQYF.

The chain combines TRBV7-2 with TRBJ1-2; D unclear. This CDR3 region has 11 residues. With 3 bases removed from V and 8 bases from J, the gap between germline ends came to 7 bases. The V gene's germline CDR1 is SGHTA and CDR2 FQGNSA. The CDR3 spells CASSLQVGYTF. DNA for the CDR3: TGTGCCAGCAGCTTGCAGGTCGGCTACACCTTC. The entire variable domain, with the rest obtained from reference TRBV7-2 and TRBJ1-2, is as follows: GAGVSQSPSNKVTEKGKDVELRCDPISGHTALYWYRQSLGQGLEFLIYFQGNSAPDKSGLPSDRFSAERTGGSVSTLTIQRTQQEDSAVYLCASSLQVGYTFGSGTRLTVV.

V usage is TRBV24-1 and J usage is TRBJ2-2, with D unresolved. The CDR3 has 15 amino acids. The germline gives CDR1 KGHDR, CDR2 SFDVKD. Trimming shortened V by 7 bases and J by 4 bases, and 15 bases separated the two germline ends. CDR3 DNA sequence: TGTGCCACCAGCCTCGGTCTCGGTAGCACCGGGGAGCTGTTTTTT. It yields the protein CATSLGLGSTGELFF.

The chain uses TRBV4-1 and TRBJ2-5; TRBD2 matches at 13 bases. V lost 4 bases to trimming and J lost 6 bases; unmatched junction nucleotides: 8. Germline CDR1 MGHRA, CDR2 YSYEKL. The CDR3 sequence is 16 residues long. The CDR3 sequence: CASSLQLAGGLKTQYF. The CDR3 nucleotides read TGCGCCAGCAGCCTCCAACTAGCGGGGGGGCTGAAGACCCAGTACTTC.

This clone has a handful of counts. The chain uses TRBV6-2 or TRBV6-3 and TRBJ1-5; D not certain. The CDR3 is 13 amino acids. V was trimmed by 6 bases and J by 1 base, leaving 7 bases between them. Germline assignment: CDR1 MNHEY and CDR2 SVGEGT. CDR3 sequence: CASSLISNQPQHF. CDR3 in DNA: TGTGCCAGCAGCCTAATAAGCAATCAGCCCCAGCATTTT.

This CDR3 is CASSFRDRGETQYF. The CDR3 DNA is TGTGCCAGCAGTTTCCGGGACAGGGGAGAGACCCAGTACTTC. The chain combines TRBV28 with TRBJ2-5; TRBD1 agrees at 10 bases. V was pared by 3 bases and J by 4 bases, with 2 bases of the junction left unmatched. Germline V gene sequence: CDR1 MDHEN, CDR2 SYDVKM. CDR3 length: 14 amino acids.